A selection of T cell receptor beta chains follows, all from one sample in a study of CD8+ T cells in alopecia areata. The data were produced by immunoSEQ multiplex PCR, yet TCRdb's version contains in-frame clones alone and is incomplete. The sample has tens of thousands of clones, 46% seen once. Sequences were derived from CD8+ T cells sorted from blood, sampled at roughly week 36, from a patient treated with tofacitinib. The source of these receptors is a human donor with alopecia areata. Each CDR3 is given with its conserved first and last residue. The order of the fields is J gene, D gene, clone size, V gene, CDR3 protein, CDR3 DNA. A D gene is named only where the DNA matches it firmly. The size of a clone is reported for some rows only, either as once, few or many, or as a class for expanded clones.

j_gene: TRBJ2-1
d_gene: -
abundance: few
v_gene: TRBV11-2
CDR3aa: CASSLAPEAAYNEQFF
CDR3nt: TGTGCCAGCAGCTTAGCACCTGAAGCGGCCTACAATGAGCAGTTCTTC

j_gene: TRBJ2-1
d_gene: TRBD2
abundance: few
v_gene: TRBV7-3
CDR3aa: CASSLTSGRSSSYNEQFF
CDR3nt: TGTGCCAGCAGCTTGACTAGCGGGAGGTCCAGCTCCTACAATGAGCAGTTCTTC

j_gene: TRBJ2-1
d_gene: TRBD2
abundance: -
v_gene: TRBV7-9
CDR3aa: CASSQLAGVIDEQFF
CDR3nt: TGTGCCAGCAGCCAACTAGCGGGAGTTATCGATGAGCAGTTCTTC

j_gene: TRBJ2-7
d_gene: -
abundance: few
v_gene: TRBV30
CDR3aa: CAWSPGSYEQYF
CDR3nt: TGTGCCTGGAGTCCTGGATCCTACGAGCAGTACTTC

j_gene: TRBJ1-4
d_gene: -
abundance: few
v_gene: TRBV27
CDR3aa: CASSTRGTNEKLFF
CDR3nt: TGTGCCAGCAGCACGAGGGGCACAAATGAAAAACTGTTTTTT

j_gene: TRBJ2-7
d_gene: -
abundance: -
v_gene: TRBV29-1
CDR3aa: CSVGDGLEVYEQYF
CDR3nt: TGCAGCGTTGGCGATGGTCTGGAGGTCTACGAGCAGTACTTC

j_gene: TRBJ2-2
d_gene: TRBD2
abundance: -
v_gene: TRBV6-1
CDR3aa: CASSEKVVAGAGELFF
CDR3nt: TGTGCCAGCAGTGAAAAAGTCGTTGCGGGAGCCGGGGAGCTGTTTTTT

j_gene: TRBJ2-7
d_gene: -
abundance: -
v_gene: TRBV4-1
CDR3aa: CASSQEGLAISYEQYF
CDR3nt: TGCGCCAGCAGCCAAGAAGGGCTAGCGATTTCCTACGAGCAGTACTTC

j_gene: TRBJ2-7
d_gene: -
abundance: -
v_gene: TRBV5-4
CDR3aa: CASSSGAPHEQYF
CDR3nt: TGTGCCAGCAGCTCCGGGGCTCCCCACGAGCAGTACTTC

j_gene: TRBJ2-1
d_gene: -
abundance: few
v_gene: TRBV29-1
CDR3aa: CSVETLSSYNEQFF
CDR3nt: TGCAGCGTCGAGACCTTAAGCTCCTACAATGAGCAGTTCTTC

j_gene: TRBJ2-3
d_gene: -
abundance: -
v_gene: TRBV30
CDR3aa: CAWKARGDLAGRGDTQYF
CDR3nt: TGTGCCTGGAAGGCCAGGGGGGATCTAGCGGGTAGGGGAGATACGCAGTATTTT

j_gene: TRBJ2-3
d_gene: TRBD1
abundance: -
v_gene: TRBV27
CDR3aa: CATTGQRTDTQYF
CDR3nt: TGTGCCACCACGGGACAGCGCACAGATACGCAGTATTTT

j_gene: TRBJ2-5
d_gene: -
abundance: few
v_gene: TRBV29-1
CDR3aa: CSVPWRDGTQYF
CDR3nt: TGCAGCGTCCCCTGGCGGGATGGGACCCAGTACTTC

j_gene: TRBJ2-2
d_gene: -
abundance: -
v_gene: TRBV7-9
CDR3aa: CASSLSGELFF
CDR3nt: TGTGCCAGCAGCTTATCCGGGGAGCTGTTTTTT

j_gene: TRBJ2-7
d_gene: TRBD1
abundance: -
v_gene: TRBV4-1
CDR3aa: CASSQGTGDTYEQYF
CDR3nt: TGCGCCAGCAGCCAAGGTACAGGGGATACCTACGAGCAGTACTTC

j_gene: TRBJ2-5
d_gene: TRBD2
abundance: few
v_gene: TRBV7-8
CDR3aa: CASSLVGAGVVETQYF
CDR3nt: TGTGCCAGCAGCTTGGTTGGAGCGGGGGTAGTTGAGACCCAGTACTTC

j_gene: TRBJ1-1
d_gene: -
abundance: -
v_gene: TRBV7-9
CDR3aa: CASSSNRASMDTEAFF
CDR3nt: TGTGCCAGCAGCAGTAACAGGGCCTCTATGGACACTGAAGCTTTCTTT

j_gene: TRBJ2-1
d_gene: -
abundance: -
v_gene: TRBV4-2
CDR3aa: CASSQDRGTVNEQFF
CDR3nt: TGTGCCAGCAGCCAAGACCGCGGAACGGTCAATGAGCAGTTCTTC

j_gene: TRBJ1-1
d_gene: -
abundance: few
v_gene: TRBV5-6
CDR3aa: CASSSLGREAEAFF
CDR3nt: TGTGCCAGCAGCTCCCTTGGGCGGGAGGCTGAAGCTTTCTTT

j_gene: TRBJ2-5
d_gene: -
abundance: -
v_gene: TRBV6-1
CDR3aa: CASSEWAGSETQYF
CDR3nt: TGTGCCAGCAGTGAATGGGCGGGAAGTGAGACCCAGTACTTC

j_gene: TRBJ2-1
d_gene: TRBD2
abundance: -
v_gene: TRBV28
CDR3aa: CASSLVGTSGRLGYNEQFF
CDR3nt: TGTGCCAGCAGTTTAGTCGGGACTAGCGGGAGATTGGGCTACAATGAGCAGTTCTTC

j_gene: TRBJ2-7
d_gene: TRBD1
abundance: -
v_gene: TRBV5-1
CDR3aa: CASSGTGAYEQYF
CDR3nt: TGCGCCAGCTCCGGGACAGGGGCCTACGAGCAGTACTTC

j_gene: TRBJ2-1
d_gene: -
abundance: -
v_gene: TRBV4-1
CDR3aa: CASTTGPGPYNEQFF
CDR3nt: TGCGCCAGCACTACGGGACCGGGGCCCTACAATGAGCAGTTCTTC

j_gene: TRBJ2-3
d_gene: TRBD2
abundance: -
v_gene: TRBV2
CDR3aa: CASSETSGRHTDTQYF
CDR3nt: TGTGCCAGCAGCGAGACTAGCGGGAGGCACACAGATACGCAGTATTTT

j_gene: TRBJ2-3
d_gene: TRBD2
abundance: -
v_gene: TRBV9
CDR3aa: CASSHRTSGRGDTQYF
CDR3nt: TGTGCCAGCAGCCACAGAACTAGCGGGAGAGGCGATACGCAGTATTTT

j_gene: TRBJ1-1
d_gene: -
abundance: -
v_gene: TRBV7-8
CDR3aa: CASSPIKGSTEAFF
CDR3nt: TGTGCCAGCAGCCCCATCAAGGGGAGCACTGAAGCTTTCTTT

j_gene: TRBJ2-2
d_gene: -
abundance: -
v_gene: TRBV19
CDR3aa: CASSILPSPGELFF
CDR3nt: TGTGCCAGTAGTATCCTTCCTAGCCCCGGGGAGCTGTTTTTT

j_gene: TRBJ2-6
d_gene: -
abundance: few
v_gene: TRBV7-9
CDR3aa: CASSLVSGANVLTF
CDR3nt: TGTGCCAGCAGCTTAGTTTCTGGGGCCAACGTCCTGACTTTC

j_gene: TRBJ1-1
d_gene: -
abundance: few
v_gene: TRBV11-3
CDR3aa: CASSPGHNTEAFF
CDR3nt: TGTGCCAGCAGTCCAGGGCATAACACTGAAGCTTTCTTT

j_gene: TRBJ2-2
d_gene: TRBD2
abundance: -
v_gene: TRBV25-1
CDR3aa: CASSALGGTGELFF
CDR3nt: TGTGCCAGCAGTGCCCTCGGGGGGACCGGGGAGCTGTTTTTT

j_gene: TRBJ2-7
d_gene: -
abundance: few
v_gene: TRBV4-1
CDR3aa: CASSPLVSDSYEQYF
CDR3nt: TGCGCCAGCAGCCCCCTCGTTAGCGACTCCTACGAGCAGTACTTC

j_gene: TRBJ1-1
d_gene: -
abundance: -
v_gene: TRBV27
CDR3aa: CASSRGGGGTEAFF
CDR3nt: TGTGCCAGCAGTAGGGGCGGGGGGGGCACTGAAGCTTTCTTT

j_gene: TRBJ2-5
d_gene: -
abundance: few
v_gene: TRBV10-2
CDR3aa: CASSESGMGRAETQYF
CDR3nt: TGCGCCAGCAGTGAGTCAGGCATGGGCCGGGCGGAGACCCAGTACTTC

j_gene: TRBJ2-1
d_gene: -
abundance: few
v_gene: TRBV29-1
CDR3aa: CSVSGLAGTYNEQFF
CDR3nt: TGCAGCGTTTCCGGACTGGCGGGGACCTACAATGAGCAGTTCTTC

j_gene: TRBJ2-6
d_gene: TRBD1
abundance: few
v_gene: TRBV5-1
CDR3aa: CASSPTDRGRGANVLTF
CDR3nt: TGCGCCAGCAGCCCAACCGACAGGGGGAGAGGGGCCAACGTCCTGACTTTC

j_gene: TRBJ2-5
d_gene: -
abundance: -
v_gene: TRBV18
CDR3aa: CASSPDYETQYF
CDR3nt: TGTGCCAGCTCACCAGATTATGAGACCCAGTACTTC

j_gene: TRBJ2-1
d_gene: -
abundance: few
v_gene: TRBV5-1
CDR3aa: CASSLGTGLYNEQFF
CDR3nt: TGCGCCAGCAGCTTGGGGACGGGCCTATACAATGAGCAGTTCTTC

j_gene: TRBJ2-1
d_gene: -
abundance: -
v_gene: TRBV4-1
CDR3aa: CASSQDRPSSYNEQFF
CDR3nt: TGCGCCAGCAGCCAAGATCGTCCGAGCTCCTACAATGAGCAGTTCTTC

j_gene: TRBJ2-3
d_gene: TRBD2
abundance: -
v_gene: TRBV25-1
CDR3aa: CASSGPGGGRAPGDTQYF
CDR3nt: TGTGCCAGCAGTGGCCCGGGCGGCGGGAGGGCCCCTGGAGATACGCAGTATTTT

j_gene: TRBJ1-2
d_gene: -
abundance: few
v_gene: TRBV29-1
CDR3aa: CSVGQENYGYTF
CDR3nt: TGCAGCGTTGGACAGGAGAACTATGGCTACACCTTC

j_gene: TRBJ2-2
d_gene: TRBD1
abundance: -
v_gene: TRBV29-1
CDR3aa: CSHSTGSVGELFF
CDR3nt: TGCAGCCATTCGACAGGGTCGGTCGGGGAGCTGTTTTTT

j_gene: TRBJ2-7
d_gene: -
abundance: few
v_gene: TRBV28
CDR3aa: CASSRTSSQNEQYF
CDR3nt: TGTGCCAGCAGTCGCACATCATCCCAAAACGAGCAGTACTTC

j_gene: TRBJ1-1
d_gene: TRBD1
abundance: -
v_gene: TRBV5-1
CDR3aa: CASSLVGQALRDTEAFF
CDR3nt: TGCGCCAGCAGCTTGGTGGGACAGGCCCTGAGGGACACTGAAGCTTTCTTT

j_gene: TRBJ2-2
d_gene: -
abundance: many
v_gene: TRBV18
CDR3aa: CASSPIGRQNTGELFF
CDR3nt: TGTGCCAGCTCACCAATCGGACGCCAAAACACCGGGGAGCTGTTTTTT

j_gene: TRBJ2-5
d_gene: TRBD2
abundance: -
v_gene: TRBV7-2
CDR3aa: CASTQRLAARGETQYF
CDR3nt: TGTGCCAGCACCCAAAGGCTAGCGGCCAGAGGGGAGACCCAGTACTTC

j_gene: TRBJ2-5
d_gene: -
abundance: -
v_gene: TRBV7-9
CDR3aa: CASSSPGLSEETQYF
CDR3nt: TGTGCCAGCAGCTCCCCAGGCCTCTCGGAAGAGACCCAGTACTTC

j_gene: TRBJ2-7
d_gene: -
abundance: many
v_gene: TRBV4-1
CDR3aa: CASSLSRQGDREQYF
CDR3nt: TGCGCCAGCAGCCTTTCTCGGCAGGGTGACCGCGAGCAGTACTTC

j_gene: TRBJ2-7
d_gene: TRBD1
abundance: -
v_gene: TRBV29-1
CDR3aa: CSVTGPSYEQYF
CDR3nt: TGCAGCGTGACAGGGCCTAGCTACGAGCAGTACTTC

j_gene: TRBJ2-7
d_gene: -
abundance: -
v_gene: TRBV4-1
CDR3aa: CASSQGDNSYEQYF
CDR3nt: TGCGCCAGCAGCCAAGGGGACAACTCCTACGAGCAGTACTTC

j_gene: TRBJ2-5
d_gene: TRBD1
abundance: few
v_gene: TRBV29-1
CDR3aa: CSVEVEDREEGQETQYF
CDR3nt: TGCAGCGTTGAGGTCGAGGACAGGGAGGAGGGACAAGAGACCCAGTACTTC

j_gene: TRBJ2-7
d_gene: TRBD2
abundance: few
v_gene: TRBV4-3
CDR3aa: CASSQWTSGTFEQYF
CDR3nt: TGCGCCAGCAGCCAATGGACTAGCGGGACTTTTGAGCAGTACTTC

j_gene: TRBJ2-7
d_gene: -
abundance: -
v_gene: TRBV21-1
CDR3aa: CASSGGGERYEQYF
CDR3nt: TGTGCCAGCAGTGGGGGAGGGGAGAGGTACGAGCAGTACTTC

j_gene: TRBJ2-3
d_gene: -
abundance: -
v_gene: TRBV6-5
CDR3aa: CASCRNGGAGDTQYF
CDR3nt: TGTGCCAGCTGCCGTAACGGTGGAGCGGGAGATACGCAGTATTTT

j_gene: TRBJ2-7
d_gene: TRBD2
abundance: -
v_gene: TRBV6-1
CDR3aa: CASSSDTSGSYEQYF
CDR3nt: TGTGCCAGCAGTTCCGATACCAGCGGGAGCTACGAGCAGTACTTC

j_gene: TRBJ2-7
d_gene: -
abundance: few
v_gene: TRBV4-1
CDR3aa: CASSQEPSYEQYF
CDR3nt: TGCGCCAGCAGCCAAGAGCCATCCTACGAGCAGTACTTC